These T cell receptor beta chains were read from a single sample in a study of regulatory T cells in long-lasting Graves disease. TCRdb analysed the multiplex PCR reads with MiXCR anew, one entry per CDR3 protein. The profile covers 400,000 to 500,000 distinct CDR3 sequences, with 14% appearing a single time and over 15% taken by the ten largest. The same sample was also used in a study of T cells in Graves' hyperthyroidism and ophthalmopathy.

The input for sequencing was peripheral blood mononuclear cells (PBMCs), taken at new diagnosis, from a patient treated with antithyroid drugs. Receptors were obtained from a woman in her forties or fifties with Graves disease. Each CDR3 is given without its conserved first and last residue. Fields, in order: V gene, clone size, J gene, CDR3 protein. A row's size may be missing; if present it is once, few, many or a size class.

v_gene: TRBV6-1; abundance: few; j_gene: TRBJ2-7; CDR3aa: ASSTGYSTAYEQY
v_gene: TRBV10-3; abundance: NA; j_gene: TRBJ2-7; CDR3aa: AISDPDRSYEQY
v_gene: TRBV5-6; abundance: many; j_gene: TRBJ2-7; CDR3aa: ASSLALAGAYEQY
v_gene: TRBV7-9; abundance: NA; j_gene: TRBJ2-7; CDR3aa: ASRGTSGRRLFDEQY
v_gene: TRBV29-1; abundance: NA; j_gene: TRBJ2-1; CDR3aa: SDSGQTNEQF
v_gene: TRBV30; abundance: NA; j_gene: TRBJ2-1; CDR3aa: ACQMGLAGYNEQF
v_gene: TRBV7-8; abundance: many; j_gene: TRBJ1-2; CDR3aa: ASSLSVSDLGYT
v_gene: TRBV10-3; abundance: many; j_gene: TRBJ2-3; CDR3aa: AIRTGGTDTQY
v_gene: TRBV10-2; abundance: NA; j_gene: TRBJ2-3; CDR3aa: ASKVQRVDTDTQY
v_gene: TRBV2; abundance: many; j_gene: TRBJ2-5; CDR3aa: ASSEGPGEETQY
v_gene: TRBV5-4; abundance: NA; j_gene: NA; CDR3aa: ASSPTQGRGAF
v_gene: TRBV20-1; abundance: many; j_gene: TRBJ2-3; CDR3aa: SARHRRGADTQY
v_gene: TRBV20-1; abundance: many; j_gene: TRBJ1-1; CDR3aa: SARVGARTEAF
v_gene: TRBV6-1; abundance: NA; j_gene: TRBJ2-7; CDR3aa: ASTRGWGGDEQY
v_gene: TRBV4-1; abundance: once; j_gene: TRBJ2-1; CDR3aa: ASSQVVREDNEQF
v_gene: TRBV4-2; abundance: NA; j_gene: TRBJ1-2; CDR3aa: ASSQEPVGGNYGYT
v_gene: TRBV6-2/TRBV6-3; abundance: many; j_gene: TRBJ1-4; CDR3aa: ASSHAAAANEKLF
v_gene: TRBV6-1; abundance: many; j_gene: TRBJ1-6; CDR3aa: ASRSGQDNSPLH
v_gene: TRBV9; abundance: few; j_gene: TRBJ2-6; CDR3aa: ASSVPRQGGTGANVLT
v_gene: TRBV7-2; abundance: few; j_gene: TRBJ2-7; CDR3aa: ASSLGGASGSEQY
v_gene: TRBV6-2/TRBV6-3; abundance: NA; j_gene: TRBJ2-5; CDR3aa: ASSIAGLAEQETQY
v_gene: TRBV6-9; abundance: few; j_gene: TRBJ2-6; CDR3aa: ASSYDGANVLT
v_gene: TRBV3-1; abundance: NA; j_gene: TRBJ2-1; CDR3aa: ASSQEVGSPSYNEQF
v_gene: TRBV7-9; abundance: many; j_gene: TRBJ2-7; CDR3aa: ASIPGTGVYEQY
v_gene: TRBV6-2/TRBV6-3; abundance: few; j_gene: TRBJ2-3; CDR3aa: ASSFSSGYTDTQY
v_gene: TRBV18; abundance: NA; j_gene: TRBJ2-7; CDR3aa: ASSRGNRDKGYEQY
v_gene: TRBV4-2; abundance: few; j_gene: TRBJ1-4; CDR3aa: ASSSPKSGGRNEKLF
v_gene: TRBV4-1; abundance: NA; j_gene: TRBJ1-1; CDR3aa: ASSQAGTNTEAF
v_gene: TRBV5-6; abundance: NA; j_gene: TRBJ2-3; CDR3aa: ASSFGQGGADTQY
v_gene: TRBV5-1; abundance: many; j_gene: TRBJ2-7; CDR3aa: ASSPPSRAVYEQY
v_gene: TRBV14; abundance: NA; j_gene: TRBJ2-2; CDR3aa: ASSQGSSGRAFTGELF
v_gene: TRBV20-1; abundance: many; j_gene: TRBJ2-1; CDR3aa: SAHGTSGTYYNEQF
v_gene: TRBV28; abundance: many; j_gene: TRBJ2-2; CDR3aa: ASSRPQGTGELF
v_gene: TRBV10-3; abundance: many; j_gene: TRBJ1-3; CDR3aa: AITSTGSGNTIY
v_gene: TRBV4-1; abundance: few; j_gene: TRBJ1-4; CDR3aa: ASSQGSDRGHEKLF
v_gene: TRBV29-1; abundance: NA; j_gene: TRBJ2-7; CDR3aa: SVSRQGIYEQY
v_gene: TRBV18; abundance: few; j_gene: TRBJ2-7; CDR3aa: ASSARDRGRLGYEQY
v_gene: TRBV3-1; abundance: many; j_gene: TRBJ1-6; CDR3aa: ASSQGDNSPLH
v_gene: TRBV18; abundance: NA; j_gene: TRBJ1-4; CDR3aa: ASSPQRVGMNEKLF
v_gene: TRBV28; abundance: many; j_gene: TRBJ2-7; CDR3aa: ASSPRLLSGSIEQY
v_gene: TRBV28; abundance: many; j_gene: TRBJ2-7; CDR3aa: ASSLFLTSVSYEQY
v_gene: TRBV28; abundance: few; j_gene: TRBJ2-7; CDR3aa: ASSPGGGRGSAEQY
v_gene: TRBV27; abundance: many; j_gene: TRBJ2-7; CDR3aa: ASRGVLRRQY
v_gene: TRBV29-1; abundance: many; j_gene: TRBJ1-2; CDR3aa: SVRTGWEDGYT
v_gene: TRBV28; abundance: many; j_gene: TRBJ2-3; CDR3aa: ASRTERESADTQY
v_gene: TRBV4-2; abundance: NA; j_gene: TRBJ2-1; CDR3aa: ASSQPLAVSYNEQF
v_gene: TRBV20-1; abundance: NA; j_gene: TRBJ2-3; CDR3aa: SARAFSVGGLAGIPSTDTQY
v_gene: TRBV24-1; abundance: NA; j_gene: TRBJ1-2; CDR3aa: ATSDEGAQSYGYT
v_gene: TRBV12-3/TRBV12-4; abundance: many; j_gene: TRBJ1-5; CDR3aa: ASSLAVQPQH
v_gene: TRBV20-1; abundance: many; j_gene: TRBJ2-1; CDR3aa: SASYGLASYNEQF
v_gene: TRBV6-1; abundance: many; j_gene: TRBJ2-7; CDR3aa: ASSEGLAGRYEQY
v_gene: TRBV5-1; abundance: NA; j_gene: TRBJ2-2; CDR3aa: ASGRSMGRTNTGELF